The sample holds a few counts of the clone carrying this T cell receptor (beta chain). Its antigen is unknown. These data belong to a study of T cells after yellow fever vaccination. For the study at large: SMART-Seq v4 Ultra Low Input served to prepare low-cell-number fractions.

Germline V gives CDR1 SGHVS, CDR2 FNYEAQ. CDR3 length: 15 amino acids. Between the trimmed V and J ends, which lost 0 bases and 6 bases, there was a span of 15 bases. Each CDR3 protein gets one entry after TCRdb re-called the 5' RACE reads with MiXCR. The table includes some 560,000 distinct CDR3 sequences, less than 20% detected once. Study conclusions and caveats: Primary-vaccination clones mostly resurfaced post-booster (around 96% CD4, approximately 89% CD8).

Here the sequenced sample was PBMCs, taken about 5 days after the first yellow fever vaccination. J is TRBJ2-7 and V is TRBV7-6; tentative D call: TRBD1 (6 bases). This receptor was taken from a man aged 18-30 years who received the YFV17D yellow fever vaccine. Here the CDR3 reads CASSLAYRALREQYV. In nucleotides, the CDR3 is TGTGCCAGCAGCTTAGCGTACAGGGCGCTACGCGAGCAGTACGTC.